The 29 T cell receptor beta chains in this list originate from one sample, sequenced in a study of T-cell reconstitution after alpha-beta-depleted transplantation in children. As it was prepared, the TCRbeta library received unique molecular identifiers. TCRdb redid the calling of the PCR reads with MiXCR, one entry per CDR3 protein. The table has about a million distinct CDR3 sequences, about 29% seen once. The sequences come from PBMCs, mostly from graft donor cells, collected 360 days after TCRalphabeta/CD19-depleted stem cell transplant. Receptors originate from a boy under two years old who had a stem cell transplant for SCID, so the T cells may come from the graft donor.

In its sample, this clonotype was seen many times. The chain employs TRBV19 and TRBJ2-2; D is undetermined. Germline V CDR1 and CDR2: LNHDA, SQIVND (reference sequence). The CDR3 is 12 amino acids. The V gene lost 8 bases and the J gene lost 1 base, with 5 bases spanning the gap. The CDR3 region is CASSKNTGELFF. The CDR3 DNA is TGTGCCAGTTCGAAGAACACCGGGGAGCTGTTTTTT.

The V and J genes are TRBV4-3 and TRBJ2-1, with TRBD2 matching over 8 bases. CDR1 is LGHNA and CDR2 is YSLEER in the germline V gene. This CDR3 is 15 amino acids long. Unmatched junction bases numbered 9, after V lost 6 bases and J lost 5 bases. The DNA for the CDR3 is TGCGCCAGCAGTCTTCTTAGCGGGGCCGACAATGAGCAGTTCTTC. Translated, it gives CASSLLSGADNEQFF.

This clonotype was observed a handful of times. The chain is built from TRBV15 and TRBJ2-1; perhaps D is TRBD1 or TRBD2 (5 bases each). This CDR3 is 16 amino acids long. Per the germline V gene, CDR1 is LNHNV and CDR2 is YYDKDF (reference sequence). The V gene lost 2 bases and the J gene lost 6 bases, with 17 bases spanning the gap. The CDR3 is CATSRTRRTSSNEQFF. The DNA of the CDR3 is TGTGCCACCAGCAGAACCCGGAGGACATCCAGCAATGAGCAGTTCTTC.

V usage is TRBV29-1 and J usage is TRBJ2-3; D uncertain. With 0 bases removed from V and 2 bases from J, the gap between germline ends came to 15 bases. Looked up from germline, CDR1 is SQVTM and CDR2 is ANQGSEA. This CDR3 region has 16 residues. The CDR3 reads CSVEDLGSHNTDTQYF. The CDR3, as DNA: TGCAGCGTTGAAGATCTAGGCAGCCATAACACAGATACGCAGTATTTT.

V is TRBV5-1 and J is TRBJ1-1, with D unresolved. V lost 1 base and J 5 bases, leaving 12 bases between the germline ends. This CDR3 comprises 14 residues. Germline lookup yields CDR1 SGHRS and CDR2 YFSETQ. CDR3: CASSLRVDITEAFF. The CDR3 nucleotides read TGCGCCAGCAGCTTGAGGGTGGATATAACTGAAGCTTTCTTT. The whole variable domain, remainder taken from reference TRBV5-1 and TRBJ1-1, is KAGVTQTPRYLIKTRGQQVTLSCSPISGHRSVSWYQQTPGQGLQFLFEYFSETQRNKGNFPGRFSGRQFSNSRSEMNVSTLELGDSALYLCASSLRVDITEAFFGQGTRLTVV.

The J gene is TRBJ2-7, the V gene TRBV5-1, with D perhaps TRBD2 (5 bases). This CDR3 contains 19 residues. CDR1 SGHRS and CDR2 YFSETQ come from the germline V gene. Trimming left V 0 bases short and J 3 bases short, with 25 bases between. DNA for the CDR3: TGCGCCAGCAGCTTGGGGCCTTTGTTGCGGGCGAGAGTTCTCTACGAGCAGTACTTC. This codes for CASSLGPLLRARVLYEQYF.

The rearrangement links TRBV20-1 to TRBJ1-1; 7 bases map to TRBD1. Germline-derived CDR1 and CDR2 are DFQATT and SNEGSKA (reference sequence). This CDR3 region has 15 residues. With V trimmed by 3 bases and J by 3 bases, 10 bases remained unmatched. The CDR3 is CSARPLQTGYTEAFF. The DNA of the CDR3 is TGCAGTGCTAGGCCCCTCCAGACAGGGTACACTGAAGCTTTCTTT.

This chain links TRBV11-1 with TRBJ2-3; D remains ambiguous. The ends were cut back, 5 bases at V and 6 bases at J, with 30 bases in the middle. From germline, CDR1 is SGHAT and CDR2 FQDESV (reference sequence). This CDR3 contains 19 residues. The CDR3 protein is CASSKLRRAGSTRKDTQYF. DNA for the CDR3: TGTGCCAGCAGCAAACTTCGAAGGGCCGGTAGTACGAGAAAGGATACGCAGTATTTT.

CDR3: CATSRGSAGRYEQYF. CDR3 nucleotides: TGTGCCACCAGCAGGGGGTCGGCAGGGAGGTACGAGCAGTACTTC. The V gene is TRBV15, the J gene TRBJ2-7; D perhaps matches TRBD2 (6 bases). This CDR3 comprises 15 residues. V shed 3 bases and J shed 4 bases, with 16 bases lying between them. Per germline, CDR1 LNHNV and CDR2 YYDKDF (reference sequence).

For the CDR3, the DNA is TGTGCCAGCAGGGAGCTCAAGGGGGCGAAAAATGAGCAGTTCTTC. Translation: CASRELKGAKNEQFF. The chain uses TRBV2 and TRBJ2-1; 7 nucleotides align to TRBD1. J was trimmed by 7 bases and V by 6 bases; bases with no gene match: 12. The CDR3 totals 15 residues. CDR1 and CDR2 from the germline V gene are SNHLY and FYNNEI.

The chain employs TRBV10-3 and TRBJ2-7; D is unresolved. The CDR3 has 13 amino acids. V dropped 8 bases and J dropped 1 base, with 12 bases sitting between them. Looked up from germline, CDR1 is ENHRY and CDR2 is SYGVKD. In DNA form, the CDR3 reads TGTGCCATCTCTGCCAGCAGTTCCTACGAGCAGTACTTC. Amino acid sequence: CAISASSSYEQYF.

This clonotype was counted once. The chain recombines TRBV24-1 with TRBJ2-5; 9 bases match TRBD1. The junction had 5 bases not matched to a gene; V was cut back by 5 bases and J by 2 bases. CDR1 is KGHDR, CDR2 SFDVKD, per germline. The CDR3 sequence is 15 residues long. CDR3 amino acids: CATSAAGTGQETQYF. CDR3 nucleotides: TGTGCCACCAGTGCGGCCGGGACAGGGCAAGAGACCCAGTACTTC.

The rearrangement uses TRBV3-1 and TRBJ2-1; D is possibly TRBD1 (5 bases). Germline-derived CDR1 and CDR2 are LGHDT and YNNKEL (reference sequence). Trimming stripped 0 bases from V and 4 bases from J, with 13 bases between. The CDR3 runs 16 residues. CDR3 in amino acids: CASSQDPQGWYNEQFF. CDR3 nucleotides: TGTGCCAGCAGCCAAGACCCGCAGGGTTGGTACAATGAGCAGTTCTTC.

This clonotype was picked up a small number of times. V and J are TRBV20-1 and TRBJ2-3; D unresolved. CDR3 size: 14 residues. The V and J ends lost 3 bases and 0 bases respectively, with 10 bases between them. The germline V gene has CDR1 DFQATT and CDR2 SNEGSKA (reference sequence). CDR3 nucleotides: TGCAGTGCTAGTGGCCTAGGGAGCACAGATACGCAGTATTTT. Residues: CSASGLGSTDTQYF.

This clonotype appeared a few times. The chain is built from TRBV20-1 and TRBJ2-3; TRBD2 matches 7 bases. V lost 5 bases, J lost 2 bases, and 4 bases stayed unmatched. The CDR3 runs to 13 residues. CDR1 is DFQATT and CDR2 is SNEGSKA in the germline V gene (reference sequence). CDR3 in DNA: TGCAGTGCTGGGAGGGTGGCCACAGATACGCAGTATTTT. Translation gives CSAGRVATDTQYF.

CDR3 sequence (DNA): TGCAGTGCTAGAGGTTACACCGGGGAGCTGTTTTTT. It yields the protein CSARGYTGELFF. V and J are TRBV20-1 and TRBJ2-2; no definite D call. This CDR3 comprises 12 residues. In germline, CDR1 is DFQATT, CDR2 SNEGSKA (reference sequence). The V end was cut by 1 base, the J end by 3 bases, with 3 bases between.

This clonotype appeared a few times. This sequence joins TRBV5-1 and TRBJ2-7; D is tentatively TRBD1 or TRBD2 (5 bases each). Between the trimmed V and J ends, which lost 5 bases and 2 bases, there was a span of 14 bases. CDR1 and CDR2 (germline): SGHRS, YFSETQ. There are 14 residues in the CDR3. The CDR3 reads CASRGETKPYEQYF. The CDR3 region has the DNA TGCGCCAGCAGAGGGGAGACTAAACCCTACGAGCAGTACTTC. Based on the CDR3 plus reference TRBV5-1 and TRBJ2-7, the full variable domain is KAGVTQTPRYLIKTRGQQVTLSCSPISGHRSVSWYQQTPGQGLQFLFEYFSETQRNKGNFPGRFSGRQFSNSRSEMNVSTLELGDSALYLCASRGETKPYEQYFGPGTRLTVT.

This clonotype was seen a few times. V and J are TRBV28 and TRBJ1-5, with 7 bases identical to TRBD1. Germline-derived CDR1 and CDR2 are MDHEN and SYDVKM. The CDR3 consists of 14 residues. Trimming at V came to 6 bases and at J to 3 bases, leaving 5 bases not matched to a gene. The chain's CDR3 is CASRETGPNQPQHF. In nucleotides, the CDR3 is TGTGCCAGCAGGGAGACAGGGCCCAATCAGCCCCAGCATTTT. The variable domain in full, with the rest retrieved from reference TRBV28 and TRBJ1-5, is DVKVTQSSRYLVKRTGEKVFLECVQDMDHENMFWYRQDPGLGLRLIYFSYDVKMKEKGDIPEGYSVSREKKERFSLILESASTNQTSMYLCASRETGPNQPQHFGDGTRLSIL.

This clonotype was observed a few times. DNA for the CDR3: TGTGCCAGCAGCTGCTATGGGGGGCAGAACACCGGGGAGCTGTTTTTT. The encoded protein is CASSCYGGQNTGELFF. V is TRBV5-7 and J is TRBJ2-2; possibly TRBD1 or TRBD2 for D (6 bases each). TRBV5-7 is identified as an open reading frame with a role that is uncertain. This CDR3 contains 16 residues. V was pared by 3 bases and J by 1 base, with 13 bases between.

This clonotype was seen a handful of times. This chain connects TRBV7-8 to TRBJ2-1; 7 bases line up with TRBD2. Trimming removed 5 bases from V and 3 bases from J; junction bases left unmatched: 10. Germline V gene lookup returns CDR1 SGHVS and CDR2 FQNEAQ. CDR3 length: 16 residues. CDR3 residues: CASSALTSAFYNEQFF. The CDR3 DNA sequence: TGTGCCAGCAGCGCCCTAACTAGCGCCTTCTACAATGAGCAGTTCTTC.

This clonotype has a handful of counts. The chain carries TRBV12-3 or TRBV12-4 and TRBJ2-7, with a possible D match to TRBD2 (5 bases). V was clipped by 3 bases and J by 9 bases, with 9 bases between them. CDR3 size: 11 residues. CDR3 nucleotides: TGTGCCAGCAGTTTCGCGGGCGGGCAGTACTTC. It yields the protein CASSFAGGQYF.

The chain couples TRBV11-2 to TRBJ1-2, with TRBD1 as a possible D gene (5 bases). Germline V lookup: CDR1 SGHAT, CDR2 FQNNGV. The CDR3 is 17 residues long. V shed 0 bases and J shed 3 bases, with 17 bases lying between them. The CDR3 is CASSLDGGGRGYYGYTF. The CDR3 DNA follows: TGTGCCAGCAGCTTAGACGGCGGGGGTAGAGGTTACTATGGCTACACCTTC.

This clonotype was seen only a few times. This sequence joins TRBV14 and TRBJ2-1, with 11 bases identical to TRBD2. Per the germline V gene, CDR1 is SGHDN and CDR2 is FVKESK. This CDR3 has 19 residues. V trimming: 0 bases; J trimming: 0 bases; junction bases outside the gene matches: 7. CDR3: CASSQEGWLAGGSYNEQFF. The CDR3 nucleotides are TGTGCCAGCAGCCAAGAAGGATGGCTAGCGGGGGGCTCCTACAATGAGCAGTTCTTC.

This clonotype was seen a few times. The rearrangement uses TRBV12-3 or TRBV12-4 and TRBJ1-1; D perhaps matches TRBD1 (5 bases). Trimming pared 6 bases from V and 1 base from J, leaving 12 bases between. The CDR3 contains 14 residues. The CDR3 reads CASSIRGGNTEAFF. CDR3 nucleotide sequence: TGTGCCAGCAGCATTAGGGGAGGGAACACTGAAGCTTTCTTT.

The rearrangement joins TRBV27 to TRBJ1-1; D unresolved. The CDR3 runs to 13 residues. V was cut by 4 bases and J by 6 bases, with 12 bases left in between. The germline V gene encodes CDR1 MNHEY and CDR2 SMNVEV (reference sequence). DNA for the CDR3: TGTGCCAGCAGTTCTCGAAGGGCGGCTGAAGCTTTCTTT. This translates into CASSSRRAAEAFF.

This chain links TRBV29-1 with TRBJ2-3, with D maybe TRBD2 (5 bases). V was trimmed by 8 bases and J by 4 bases, leaving 19 bases between them. The CDR3 is 14 residues long. Germline lookup yields CDR1 SQVTM and CDR2 ANQGSEA. The CDR3 region has the DNA TGCAGCACGGGTGCTAGCTCTCGGCCAGATACGCAGTATTTT. Its protein is CSTGASSRPDTQYF.

The genes are TRBV27 and TRBJ1-1; D may be TRBD1 (6 bases). The V gene's germline CDR1 is MNHEY and CDR2 SMNVEV (reference sequence). The CDR3 runs to 16 residues. Between the trimmed V and J ends, which lost 2 bases and 1 base, there was a span of 14 bases. CDR3 protein: CASSLGRGEGNTEAFF. The CDR3 nucleotides are TGTGCCAGCAGTTTAGGCAGGGGAGAGGGGAACACTGAAGCTTTCTTT.

There are a few counts of this clonotype. The chain carries TRBV20-1 and TRBJ1-6, with a possible D match to TRBD1 (6 bases). CDR1 and CDR2 from the germline V gene are DFQATT and SNEGSKA (reference sequence). CDR3 size: 13 residues. The V end lost 0 bases, the J end lost 8 bases, and 8 bases lay between the germline ends. This CDR3 reads CSARDPGDSPLHF. The DNA for the CDR3 is TGCAGTGCTAGAGACCCAGGGGATTCACCCCTCCACTTT.

The chain is built from TRBV7-6 and TRBJ2-7; D not certain. In germline, CDR1 is SGHVS, CDR2 FNYEAQ. V gave up 6 bases and J gave up 6 bases, with 9 bases separating them. CDR3 length equals 11 residues. CDR3 coding DNA: TGTGCCAGCAGTCAAGACCTCGAGCAGTACTTC. Protein: CASSQDLEQYF.